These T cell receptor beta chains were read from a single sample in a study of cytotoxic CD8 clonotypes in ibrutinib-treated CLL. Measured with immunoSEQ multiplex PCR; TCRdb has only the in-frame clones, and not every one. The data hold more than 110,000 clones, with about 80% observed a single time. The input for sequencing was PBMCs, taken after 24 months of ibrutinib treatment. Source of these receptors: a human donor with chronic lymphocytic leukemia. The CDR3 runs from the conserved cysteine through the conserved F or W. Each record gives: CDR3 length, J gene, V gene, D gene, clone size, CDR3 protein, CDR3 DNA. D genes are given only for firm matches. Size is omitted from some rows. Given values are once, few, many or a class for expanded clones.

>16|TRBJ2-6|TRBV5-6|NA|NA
CASSLHMTPGANVLTF
TGTGCCAGCAGCCTACACATGACTCCTGGGGCCAACGTCCTGACTTTC
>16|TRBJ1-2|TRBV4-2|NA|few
CASSQDGGGPHYGYTF
TGTGCCAGCAGCCAAGATGGGGGGGGCCCACACTATGGCTACACCTTC
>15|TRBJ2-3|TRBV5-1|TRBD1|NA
CASSLTGDAADTQYF
TGCGCCAGCAGCTTAACAGGGGACGCGGCAGATACGCAGTATTTT
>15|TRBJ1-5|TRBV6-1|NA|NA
CASSRRGDSNQPQHF
TGTGCCAGCAGTCGTAGAGGGGATAGCAATCAGCCCCAGCATTTT
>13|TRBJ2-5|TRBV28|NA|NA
CASSLGQQETQYF
TGTGCCAGCAGTTTGGGGCAGCAAGAGACCCAGTACTTC
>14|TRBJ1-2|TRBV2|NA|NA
CASKSDRDGYGYTF
TGTGCCAGCAAATCGGACAGAGACGGGTATGGCTACACCTTC
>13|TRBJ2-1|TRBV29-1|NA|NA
CSVGSYSYNEQFF
TGCAGCGTTGGCTCATACTCCTACAATGAGCAGTTCTTC
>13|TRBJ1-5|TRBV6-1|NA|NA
CASRQDSNQPQHF
TGTGCCAGCAGACAGGATAGCAATCAGCCCCAGCATTTT
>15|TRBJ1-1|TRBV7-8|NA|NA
CASSPVRDLNTEAFF
TGTGCCAGCAGCCCCGTGAGGGACCTGAACACTGAAGCTTTCTTT
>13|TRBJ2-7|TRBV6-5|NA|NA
CASSKGQSYEQYF
TGTGCCAGCAGTAAAGGACAATCCTACGAGCAGTACTTC
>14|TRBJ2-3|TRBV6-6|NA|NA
CASSLEGHTDTQYF
TGTGCCAGCAGTTTGGAGGGGCACACAGATACGCAGTATTTT
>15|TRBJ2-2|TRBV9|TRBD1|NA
CASSAQGPNTGELFF
TGTGCCAGCAGCGCACAGGGGCCGAACACCGGGGAGCTGTTTTTT
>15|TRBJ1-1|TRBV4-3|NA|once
CASSQVLSGAGGAFF
TGCGCCAGCAGCCAAGTTCTATCAGGCGCCGGGGGGGCTTTCTTT
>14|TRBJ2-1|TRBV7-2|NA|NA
CASSTGGLYNEQFF
TGTGCCAGCAGCACTGGAGGCCTATACAATGAGCAGTTCTTC
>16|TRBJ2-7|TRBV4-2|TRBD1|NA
CASSPRGDRGSYEQYF
TGTGCCAGCAGCCCAAGGGGGGACAGGGGCTCCTACGAGCAGTACTTC
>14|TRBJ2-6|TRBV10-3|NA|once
CAISESGGANVLTF
TGTGCCATCAGTGAGTCCGGGGGGGCCAACGTCCTGACTTTC
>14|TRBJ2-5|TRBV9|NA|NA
CASSKGHAQETQYF
TGTGCCAGCAGCAAGGGCCACGCGCAAGAGACCCAGTACTTC
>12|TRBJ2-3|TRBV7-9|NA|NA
CASRYLGNTQYF
TGTGCCAGCAGATACCTTGGGAATACGCAGTATTTT
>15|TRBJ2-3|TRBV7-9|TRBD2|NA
CASSPRGLAENTQYF
TGTGCCAGCAGCCCCCGCGGACTAGCCGAAAATACGCAGTATTTT
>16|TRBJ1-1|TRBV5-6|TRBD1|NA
CASSPGTGRRGTEAFF
TGTGCCAGCAGCCCCGGGACAGGGCGAAGGGGCACTGAAGCTTTCTTT
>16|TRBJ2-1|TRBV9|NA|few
CASSVALAASYNEQFF
TGTGCCAGCAGCGTAGCGTTAGCAGCCTCCTACAATGAGCAGTTCTTC
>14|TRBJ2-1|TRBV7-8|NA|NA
CASSLVGRVNEQFF
TGTGCCAGCAGCTTAGTTGGACGAGTCAATGAGCAGTTCTTC
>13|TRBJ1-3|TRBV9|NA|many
CASSAGTGNTIYF
TGTGCCAGCAGCGCAGGGACCGGAAACACCATATATTTT
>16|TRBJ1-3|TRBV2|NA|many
CASSDGLLGRRNTIYF
TGTGCCAGCAGTGACGGGCTTCTGGGGCGCCGGAACACCATATATTTT
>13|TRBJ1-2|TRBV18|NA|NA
CASSQEEGYGYTF
TGTGCCAGCTCACAGGAGGAGGGCTATGGCTACACCTTC
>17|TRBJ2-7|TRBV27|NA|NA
CASSLEPGRPGAYEQYF
TGTGCCAGCAGTTTGGAACCCGGCAGGCCCGGGGCCTACGAGCAGTACTTC
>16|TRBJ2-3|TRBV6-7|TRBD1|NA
CASSYWTGSQQDTQYF
TGTGCCAGCAGTTACTGGACAGGGAGCCAACAAGATACGCAGTATTTT
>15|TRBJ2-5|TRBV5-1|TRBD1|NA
CASSPTTGGPETQYF
TGCGCCAGCAGCCCCACGACAGGGGGCCCAGAGACCCAGTACTTC
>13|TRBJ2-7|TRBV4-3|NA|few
CASSQDRHYEQYF
TGCGCCAGCAGCCAAGATAGGCACTACGAGCAGTACTTC
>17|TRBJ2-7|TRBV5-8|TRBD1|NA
CASSLVGLRTGRYEQYF
TGTGCCAGCAGCTTGGTGGGCCTCAGGACAGGGAGGTACGAGCAGTACTTC
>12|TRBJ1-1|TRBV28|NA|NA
CASSPLGQEAFF
TGTGCCAGCAGTCCTCTTGGACAGGAAGCTTTCTTT
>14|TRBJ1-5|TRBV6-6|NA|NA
CASIDRARDQPQHF
TGTGCCAGCATCGACCGGGCCCGAGATCAGCCCCAGCATTTT
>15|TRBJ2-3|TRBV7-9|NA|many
CASSPAGFGLDTQYF
TGTGCCAGCAGCCCCGCGGGGTTTGGCCTAGATACGCAGTATTTT
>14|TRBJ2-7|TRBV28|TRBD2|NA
CATQGTSGRYEQYF
TGTGCCACACAGGGGACTAGCGGGAGGTACGAGCAGTACTTC
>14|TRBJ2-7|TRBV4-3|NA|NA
CASSPQLLSYEQYF
TGCGCCAGCAGCCCGCAACTTCTCTCCTACGAGCAGTACTTC
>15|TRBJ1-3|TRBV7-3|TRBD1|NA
CASSLTGLSGNTIYF
TGTGCCAGCAGCTTGACAGGGCTCTCTGGAAACACCATATATTTT
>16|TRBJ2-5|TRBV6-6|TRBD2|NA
CASSRGASGARETQYF
TGTGCCAGCAGCCGCGGGGCTAGCGGGGCCCGGGAGACCCAGTACTTC
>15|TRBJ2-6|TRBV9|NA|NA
CASSGPSSGANVLTF
TGTGCCAGCAGCGGACCGTCCTCTGGGGCCAACGTCCTGACTTTC
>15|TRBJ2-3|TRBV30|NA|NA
CAWSPAGGGTDTQYF
TGTGCCTGGAGCCCGGCCGGCGGGGGCACAGATACGCAGTATTTT
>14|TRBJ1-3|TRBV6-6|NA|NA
CASSTGSSGNTIYF
TGTGCCAGCAGTACGGGGTCCTCTGGAAACACCATATATTTT
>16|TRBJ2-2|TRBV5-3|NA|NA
CARSSPGWGALKELFF
TGTGCCAGAAGCTCCCCAGGGTGGGGGGCGCTGAAGGAGCTGTTTTTT
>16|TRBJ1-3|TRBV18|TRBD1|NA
CASSPGQGIIGNTIYF
TGTGCCAGCTCACCAGGACAGGGGATTATCGGAAACACCATATATTTT
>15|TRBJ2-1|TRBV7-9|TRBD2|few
CASSLEGRLADEQFF
TGTGCCAGCAGCTTAGAGGGGAGACTAGCGGATGAGCAGTTCTTC
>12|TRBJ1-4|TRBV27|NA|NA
CASRAGWEKLFF
TGTGCCAGCAGGGCGGGTTGGGAAAAACTGTTTTTT
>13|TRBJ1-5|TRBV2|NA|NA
CASSFISNQPQHF
TGTGCCAGCAGTTTTATTAGCAATCAGCCCCAGCATTTT
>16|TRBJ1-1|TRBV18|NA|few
CASSLLSGTQNTEAFF
TGTGCCAGCTCACTCCTCTCCGGGACCCAGAACACTGAAGCTTTCTTT
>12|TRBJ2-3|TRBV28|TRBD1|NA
CASSFGQGFTYF
TGTGCCAGCAGCTTCGGACAGGGATTCACGTATTTT
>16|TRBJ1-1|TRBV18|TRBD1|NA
CASSPFTGGTATEAFF
TGTGCCAGCTCACCATTTACAGGGGGGACGGCCACTGAAGCTTTCTTT
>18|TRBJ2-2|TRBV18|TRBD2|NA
CASSPLSSGGPNTGELFF
TGTGCCAGCTCACCACTTTCCAGCGGGGGCCCGAACACCGGGGAGCTGTTTTTT
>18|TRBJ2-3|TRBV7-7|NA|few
CPKRGRGRETSVTDTQYF
TGTCCCAAGAGGGGGAGGGGGAGGGAAACATCTGTCACAGATACGCAGTATTTT
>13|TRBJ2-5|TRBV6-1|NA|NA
CASKDRVGETQYF
TGTGCCAGCAAGGACCGGGTGGGGGAGACCCAGTACTTC
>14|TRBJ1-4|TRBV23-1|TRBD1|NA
CASSPDRAPEKLFF
TGCGCCAGCAGCCCCGACAGGGCCCCCGAAAAACTGTTTTTT
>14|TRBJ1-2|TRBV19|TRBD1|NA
CASSIAAGGYGYTF
TGTGCCAGTAGTATAGCCGCAGGGGGCTATGGCTACACCTTC
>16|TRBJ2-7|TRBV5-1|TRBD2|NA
CASSPPGLKTSYEQYF
TGCGCCAGCAGCCCGCCGGGACTAAAAACCTCCTACGAGCAGTACTTC
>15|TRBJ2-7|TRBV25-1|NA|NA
CASSEGGGGRYEQYF
TGTGCCAGCAGTGAAGGTGGCGGAGGGCGCTACGAGCAGTACTTC
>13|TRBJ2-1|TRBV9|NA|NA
CASSVGPGNEQFF
TGTGCCAGCAGCGTAGGCCCGGGCAATGAGCAGTTCTTC
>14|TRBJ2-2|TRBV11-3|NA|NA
CASSPGPSRGELFF
TGTGCCAGCAGCCCAGGACCGAGCAGGGGGGAGCTGTTTTTT